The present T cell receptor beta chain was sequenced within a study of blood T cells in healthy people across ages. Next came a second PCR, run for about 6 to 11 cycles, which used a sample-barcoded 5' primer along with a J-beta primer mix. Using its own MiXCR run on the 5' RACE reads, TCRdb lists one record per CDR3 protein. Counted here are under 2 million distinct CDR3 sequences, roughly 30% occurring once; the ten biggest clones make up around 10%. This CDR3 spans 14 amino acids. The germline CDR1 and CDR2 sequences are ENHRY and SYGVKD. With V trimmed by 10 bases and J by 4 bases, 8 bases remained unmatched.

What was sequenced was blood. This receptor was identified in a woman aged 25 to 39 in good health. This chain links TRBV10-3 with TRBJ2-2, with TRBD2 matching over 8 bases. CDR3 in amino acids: CATRTSSSTGELFF. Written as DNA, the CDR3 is TGTGCCACCAGGACTAGCTCGAGCACCGGGGAGCTGTTTTTT.